Sequencing of this T cell receptor beta chain was carried out in a study of CD8 T cells in ankylosing spondylitis. Broader study findings: CD8+ cells made up the disease-linked clones, which were relatively rare in peripheral blood.

TCRdb called the 5' RACE reads again in MiXCR, with one record for every CDR3 protein. The table shows 80,000 to 100,000 distinct CDR3 sequences, with roughly 10% occurring only once. Germline loops: CDR1 MNHEY, CDR2 SVGAGI. The CDR3 has 17 residues. V lost 0 bases to trimming and J lost 3 bases; unmatched junction nucleotides: 9. This clonotype was seen many times. No antigen is known for it. The rearrangement links TRBV6-5 to TRBJ2-3; TRBD1 agrees at 7 bases. The TCR was taken from a male donor with ankylosing spondylitis or in good health (not recorded which). The sample taken for sequencing was blood, either unsorted or a sorted T cell fraction (not recorded which). The CDR3 loop reads CASSYSGTQGKTDTQYF. CDR3 DNA: TGTGCCAGCAGTTACTCCGGGACACAGGGGAAAACAGATACGCAGTATTTT.